This TCR beta chain was sequenced during a study of T-cell reconstitution after alpha-beta-depleted transplantation in children. This clonotype appeared many times. This CDR3 region has 15 residues. With 6 bases clipped from V and 6 bases from J, the junction kept 10 bases outside the gene matches. Preparation of the TCRbeta library involved a method that used unique molecular identifiers. TCRdb re-analysed the PCR reads in MiXCR, keeping a single row per CDR3 protein. In the table there are about 460,000 distinct CDR3 sequences, 12% of which are singletons. The sequence came from a human donor who donated a stem cell graft to a child with combined immunodeficiency. The chain links TRBV12-3 or TRBV12-4 to TRBJ1-5, with 8 bases aligning to TRBD1. The specimen comprised PBMCs from the stem cell graft donor, sampled from the stem cell graft. The CDR3 here is CASSPIRGLSQPQHF. The CDR3, as DNA: TGTGCCAGCAGCCCTATCAGGGGGCTAAGTCAGCCCCAGCATTTT.